A selection of T cell receptor beta chains follows, all from one sample in a study of blood T cell repertoires in COVID-19. Method: immunoSEQ multiplex PCR; TCRdb's copy keeps in-frame clones and lacks some. Of approximately 280,000 clones in the sample, roughly 91% are singletons; the top ten hold 4.6%. The source material was peripheral blood. The receptors originated from a man aged 35 to 55 with acute or convalescent COVID-19. CDR3s include the opening cysteine and the closing phenylalanine or tryptophan. The order of the fields is V gene, clone size, D gene, CDR3 length, J gene, CDR3 DNA, CDR3 protein. A D gene is named only where the DNA matches it firmly. Not all rows give a size; the values are once, few, many and, for expanded clones, a class.

TRBV7-6	.	.	17	TRBJ2-7	TGTGCCAGCAGCTTAGCGCAAACGGGTTACGTCCCCTACGAGCAGTACTTC	CASSLAQTGYVPYEQYF
TRBV5-1	.	.	15	TRBJ1-1	TGCGCCAGCAGGTACGAGAGCGGGATGAACACTGAAGCTTTCTTT	CASRYESGMNTEAFF
TRBV19	.	.	14	TRBJ2-7	TGTGCCAGTAGTATAGGTGGAGGCCCCGACGAGCAGTACTTC	CASSIGGGPDEQYF
TRBV2	few	TRBD1	16	TRBJ1-1	TGTGCCAGCAGTGAAGGGACAGGTTCCGCGATCACTGAAGCTTTCTTT	CASSEGTGSAITEAFF
TRBV5-1	once	.	13	TRBJ1-1	TGCGCCAGCAGCTTCGGACAGAACACTGAAGCTTTCTTT	CASSFGQNTEAFF
TRBV6-1	.	.	16	TRBJ2-7	TGTGCCAGCAGTGAGCGAATGGACATCTCCTCCTACGAGCAGTACTTC	CASSERMDISSYEQYF
TRBV4-1	once	TRBD2	15	TRBJ2-1	TGCGCCAGCAGCCAAGCTAGCGGGGAACCCAATGAGCAGTTCTTC	CASSQASGEPNEQFF
TRBV11-2	.	.	15	TRBJ1-1	TGTGCCAGCAGCTTAGCCGGACAGTTGAACACTGAAGCTTTCTTT	CASSLAGQLNTEAFF
TRBV9	.	.	15	TRBJ1-5	TGTGCCAGCAGCCCAGAGGGAACCCCGCTGAGGCCCCAGCATTTT	CASSPEGTPLRPQHF
TRBV30	.	.	13	TRBJ1-1	TGTGCCTGGAGAAGGGGTTGGAACACTGAAGCTTTCTTT	CAWRRGWNTEAFF
TRBV6-6	once	.	15	TRBJ1-3	TGTGCCAGCAGTTACTCAGGCAGGGATACAAACACCATATATTTT	CASSYSGRDTNTIYF
TRBV6-5	.	.	12	TRBJ1-1	TGTGCCAGCAGATCAGATGCAACTGAAGCTTTCTTT	CASRSDATEAFF
TRBV4-1	.	.	17	TRBJ2-3	TGCGCCAGCAGCCAAGACAGGGGACGGACTTTCACAGATACGCAGTATTTT	CASSQDRGRTFTDTQYF
TRBV4-1	.	TRBD1	16	TRBJ1-5	TGCGCCAGCAGCCATATGGACAGGGGGCAGGGGCAGCCCCAGCATTTT	CASSHMDRGQGQPQHF
TRBV7-2	.	.	14	TRBJ1-2	TGTGCCAGCAGCTGGGGAGGAGCTAACTATGGCTACACCTTC	CASSWGGANYGYTF
TRBV6-5	.	.	14	TRBJ2-1	TGTGCCAGCAGTAGAGAAACCCGCTTCAATGAGCAGTTCTTC	CASSRETRFNEQFF
TRBV5-8	.	TRBD1	14	TRBJ2-7	TGTGCCAGCAGCCGAAGGACAGGGCCCTACGAGCAGTACTTC	CASSRRTGPYEQYF
TRBV9	.	.	16	TRBJ1-1	TGTGCCAGCAGCCGGGGAGGGGAGTTCATGAACACTGAGGCTTTCTTT	CASSRGGEFMNTEAFF
TRBV7-9	.	TRBD1	15	TRBJ1-1	TGTGCCAGCAGCCTCCAGACAGGGACGAACACTGAAGCTTTCTTT	CASSLQTGTNTEAFF
TRBV6-5	.	TRBD1	14	TRBJ1-2	TGTGCCAGCTTCTGGGACAGGGGGAACTATGGCTACACCTTC	CASFWDRGNYGYTF
TRBV9	.	.	14	TRBJ2-7	TGTGCCAGCAGCGTAGGAGACAGGACCTACGAGCAGTACTTC	CASSVGDRTYEQYF
TRBV4-1	.	.	14	TRBJ2-7	TGCGCCAGCAGCCCCCAGGTAGGCTCCTACGAGCAGTACTTC	CASSPQVGSYEQYF
TRBV7-2	once	.	15	TRBJ1-2	TGTGCCAGCAGCCTCGGGGGTATGGGGTACTATGGCTACACCTTC	CASSLGGMGYYGYTF
TRBV7-8	.	TRBD1	16	TRBJ2-2	TGTGCCAGCAGCTTAGCGGGACAGAGACCCACCGGGGAGCTGTTTTTT	CASSLAGQRPTGELFF
TRBV14	.	.	12	TRBJ1-1	TGTGCCAGCAGCCTAGGCGTCGGGGTAGCTTTCTTT	CASSLGVGVAFF
TRBV7-6	.	.	19	TRBJ2-1	TGTGCCAGCAGCGAAGGAGATACTCAAATTCGGAGCTCCTACAATGAGCAGTTCTTC	CASSEGDTQIRSSYNEQFF
TRBV2	.	.	15	TRBJ1-2	TGTGCCAGCAGTGATGACGGCAGGGCGGCCTATGGCTACACCTTC	CASSDDGRAAYGYTF
TRBV7-3	.	.	13	TRBJ2-1	TGTGCCAGCAGCTTTGGACTCTACAATGAGCAGTTCTTC	CASSFGLYNEQFF
TRBV3-1/TRBV3-2	.	TRBD1	13	TRBJ1-2	TGTGCCAGCAGCCGAGGGACAGGGGTCGGCTACACCTTC	CASSRGTGVGYTF
TRBV11-2	.	TRBD1	14	TRBJ1-3	TGTGCCAGCAGCCACGACAGGGCCAGAAACACCATATATTTT	CASSHDRARNTIYF
TRBV7-8	.	.	15	TRBJ1-6	TGTGCCAGCAGCCCCGACACGAACTATAATTCACCCCTCCACTTT	CASSPDTNYNSPLHF
TRBV5-1	.	.	14	TRBJ2-3	TGCGCCAGCAGCTTGTCGCTAGGGGCAGATACGCAGTATTTT	CASSLSLGADTQYF
TRBV19	.	TRBD1	14	TRBJ1-6	TGTGCCAGCCAAACCGGGACAGACAATTCACCCCTCCACTTT	CASQTGTDNSPLHF
TRBV7-6	.	.	16	TRBJ2-2	TGTGCCAGCAGCTTTAAAACGCGAAGGAACACCGGGGAGCTGTTTTTT	CASSFKTRRNTGELFF
TRBV3-1/TRBV3-2	.	TRBD1	15	TRBJ2-7	TGTGCCAGCAGCCCGTGGGACAGGGGGTCCTACGAGCAGTACTTC	CASSPWDRGSYEQYF
TRBV5-4	.	.	12	TRBJ1-2	TGTGCCAGCAGCTTACAGGGTAGGAGCTACACCTTC	CASSLQGRSYTF
TRBV5-5	.	.	16	TRBJ2-2	TGTGCCAGCAGCTTAGGGGGACGAGATAACACCGGGGAGCTGTTTTTT	CASSLGGRDNTGELFF
TRBV12-5	.	TRBD1	14	TRBJ1-3	TGTGCTAGTGGCCAAGACAGGGGAGTAAACACCATATATTTT	CASGQDRGVNTIYF
TRBV5-4	.	.	13	TRBJ2-7	TGTGCCAGCAGCCTTCCCCGGAGCGACGAGCAGTACTTC	CASSLPRSDEQYF
TRBV7-9	.	TRBD1	15	TRBJ2-7	TGTGCCAGCAGCTTAGCGGGACAGGGAGGCTACGAGCAGTACTTC	CASSLAGQGGYEQYF
TRBV2	.	.	14	TRBJ1-5	TGTGCCAGCAGTGAAGGGCGAGGGAGTCAGCCCCAGCATTTT	CASSEGRGSQPQHF
TRBV6-6	.	.	16	TRBJ1-3	TGTGCCAGCAGTTACGGCCCTTACAGCTCTGGAAACACCATATATTTT	CASSYGPYSSGNTIYF
TRBV10-3	.	TRBD2	18	TRBJ2-1	TGTGCCATCAGTTCTACCCTTCTAGCGGGGGGGGCTTACAATGAGCAGTTCTTC	CAISSTLLAGGAYNEQFF
TRBV28	.	TRBD1	16	TRBJ1-2	TGTGCCAGCAGTTTATTAAGTTGGACAGGGGGCTATGGCTACACCTTC	CASSLLSWTGGYGYTF
TRBV3-1/TRBV3-2	.	TRBD1	16	TRBJ1-1	TGTGCCAGCAGCCAAGGGGTCACAGGGGGCTTGGCTGAAGCTTTCTTT	CASSQGVTGGLAEAFF
TRBV29-1	.	TRBD1	13	TRBJ2-7	TGCAGCGTTCTTAACAGGGGCTCCTACGAGCAGTACTTC	CSVLNRGSYEQYF
TRBV7-2	.	TRBD2	15	TRBJ2-5	TGTGCCAGCAGCTATCAGCGGGGTTCGGGAGAGACCCAGTACTTC	CASSYQRGSGETQYF
TRBV6-5	.	.	14	TRBJ1-4	TGTGCCAGCAGTTTGGGGGGGCCTAATGAAAAACTGTTTTTT	CASSLGGPNEKLFF
TRBV3-1/TRBV3-2	few	.	17	TRBJ2-3	TGTGCCAGCAGCCAAGATCCGAGAAGTTCTAGCACAGATACGCAGTATTTT	CASSQDPRSSSTDTQYF
TRBV2	.	.	14	TRBJ1-2	TGTGCCAGCAGTGAATCAGGGCCTAACTATGGCTACACCTTC	CASSESGPNYGYTF
TRBV19	few	.	14	TRBJ1-6	TGTGCCAGTGGAAGGAGCTCCTATAATTCACCCCTCCACTTT	CASGRSSYNSPLHF